A single T cell receptor (beta chain) is shown here with its context. What antigen it recognizes has not been identified. Base qualities are missing; no much larger clone stands one base away. The CDR1 and CDR2 encoded by the germline V gene are MNHEY and SVGAGI. The germline V end is reduced by 6 bases and the J end by 4 bases; junction bases left unmatched: 7. The CDR3, from cysteine to phenylalanine, totals 15 residues. The DNA shown is the 45-base CDR3, in frame from base 1. Library generation was performed with the immunoSEQ multiplex PCR assay. Imported from immuneACCESS, the table was reduced by TCRdb to in-frame sequences with V and J called. These copies leave out some clones; in studies compared against another copy, an unresolved V gene accounts for under half, and the cause of the remainder is not known. Counted in this sample were tens of thousands of clones; approximately 87% of them appeared once. The ten biggest clones cover around 5.2% of the sample.

The sample originates from a study of technical replicates of blood from several donors (dated by TCRdb to 2017 to 2019). Recombination linked TRBV6-5 to TRBJ1-3; 9 bases in between match TRBD1. The sequence came from a human donor in good health. Some clones in this sample may be carry-over from other donors' samples. Sequenced input: PBMCs. The CDR3 protein is CASRRDRDRGNTIYF. The DNA sequence reads TGTGCCAGCAGGCGGGACAGGGATAGAGGAAACACCATATATTTT.